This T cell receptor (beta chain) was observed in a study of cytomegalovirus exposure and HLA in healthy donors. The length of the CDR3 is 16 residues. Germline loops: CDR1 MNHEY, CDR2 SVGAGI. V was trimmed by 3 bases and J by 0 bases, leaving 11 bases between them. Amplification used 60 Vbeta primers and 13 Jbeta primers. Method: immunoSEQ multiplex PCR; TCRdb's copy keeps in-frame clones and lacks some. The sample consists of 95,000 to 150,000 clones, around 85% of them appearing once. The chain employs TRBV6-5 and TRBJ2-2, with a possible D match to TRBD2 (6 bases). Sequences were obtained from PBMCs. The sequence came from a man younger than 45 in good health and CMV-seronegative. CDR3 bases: TGTGCCAGCAGTTATAGGCCGGGGGCGAACACCGGGGAGCTGTTTTTT. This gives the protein CASSYRPGANTGELFF.